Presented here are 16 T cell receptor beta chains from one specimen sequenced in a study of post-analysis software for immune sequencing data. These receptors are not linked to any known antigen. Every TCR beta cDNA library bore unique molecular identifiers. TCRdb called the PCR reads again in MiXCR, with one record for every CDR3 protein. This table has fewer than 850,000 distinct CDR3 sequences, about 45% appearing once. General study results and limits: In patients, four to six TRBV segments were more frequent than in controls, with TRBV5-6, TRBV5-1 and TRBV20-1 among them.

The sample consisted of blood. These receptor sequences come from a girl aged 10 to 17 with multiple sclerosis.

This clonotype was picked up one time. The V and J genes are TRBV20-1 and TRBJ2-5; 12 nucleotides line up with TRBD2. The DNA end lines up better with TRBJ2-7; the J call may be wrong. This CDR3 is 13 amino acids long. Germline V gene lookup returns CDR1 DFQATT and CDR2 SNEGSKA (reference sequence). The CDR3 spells CSASRTSGIEQYF. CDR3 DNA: TGCAGTGCTAGTCGGACTAGCGGGATCGAGCAGTACTTC.

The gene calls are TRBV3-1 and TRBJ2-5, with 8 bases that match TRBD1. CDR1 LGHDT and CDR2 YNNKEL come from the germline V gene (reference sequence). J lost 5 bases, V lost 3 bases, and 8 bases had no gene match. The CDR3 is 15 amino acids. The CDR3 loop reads CASSHADRAVETQYF. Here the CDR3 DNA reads TGTGCCAGCAGCCACGCGGACAGGGCGGTCGAGACCCAGTACTTC.

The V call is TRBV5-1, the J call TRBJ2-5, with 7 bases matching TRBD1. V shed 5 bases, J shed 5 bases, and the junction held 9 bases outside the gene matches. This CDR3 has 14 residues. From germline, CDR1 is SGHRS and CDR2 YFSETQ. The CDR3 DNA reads TGCGCCAGCAGTTCTCGGGGACAGCAGGAGACCCAGTACTTC. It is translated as CASSSRGQQETQYF.

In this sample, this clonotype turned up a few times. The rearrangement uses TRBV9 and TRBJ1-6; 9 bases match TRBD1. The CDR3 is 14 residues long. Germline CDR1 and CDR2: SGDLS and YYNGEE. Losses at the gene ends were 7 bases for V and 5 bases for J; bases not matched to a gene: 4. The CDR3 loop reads CASGQGLHNSPLHF. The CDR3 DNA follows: TGTGCCAGCGGACAGGGGCTTCATAATTCACCCCTCCACTTT.

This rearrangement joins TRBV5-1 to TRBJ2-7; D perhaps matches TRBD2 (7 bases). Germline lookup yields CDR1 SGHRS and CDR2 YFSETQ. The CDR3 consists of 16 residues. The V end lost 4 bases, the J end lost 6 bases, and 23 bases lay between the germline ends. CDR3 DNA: TGCGCCAGCAGCGTGGGGAAGGGGGGGATGTCAGGCGAGCAGTACTTC. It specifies CASSVGKGGMSGEQYF.

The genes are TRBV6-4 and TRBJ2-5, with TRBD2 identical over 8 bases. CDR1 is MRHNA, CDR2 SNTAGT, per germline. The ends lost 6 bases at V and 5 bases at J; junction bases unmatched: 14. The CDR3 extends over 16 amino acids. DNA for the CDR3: TGTGCCAGCAGCAGCCCAAAGCGGGAGCCGTGGGAGACCCAGTACTTC. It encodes CASSSPKREPWETQYF.

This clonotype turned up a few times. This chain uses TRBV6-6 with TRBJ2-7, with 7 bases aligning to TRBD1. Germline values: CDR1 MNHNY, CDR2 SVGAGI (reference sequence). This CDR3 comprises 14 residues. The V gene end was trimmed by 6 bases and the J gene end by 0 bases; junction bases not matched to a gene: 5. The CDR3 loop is CASRMGQSSYEQYF. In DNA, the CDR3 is TGTGCCAGCAGGATGGGACAGAGCTCCTACGAGCAGTACTTC.

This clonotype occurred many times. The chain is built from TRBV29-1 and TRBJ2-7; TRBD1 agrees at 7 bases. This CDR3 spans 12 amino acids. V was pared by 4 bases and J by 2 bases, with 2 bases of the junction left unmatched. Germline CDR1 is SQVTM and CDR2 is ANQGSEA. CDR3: CSVVTGPYEQYF. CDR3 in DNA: TGCAGCGTTGTGACAGGGCCCTACGAGCAGTACTTC.

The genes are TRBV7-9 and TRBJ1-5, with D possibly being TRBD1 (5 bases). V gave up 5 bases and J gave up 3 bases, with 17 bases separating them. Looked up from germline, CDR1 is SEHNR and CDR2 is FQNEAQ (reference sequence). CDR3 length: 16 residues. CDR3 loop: CASSNQGEEDNQPQHF. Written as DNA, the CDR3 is TGTGCCAGCAGCAATCAGGGCGAGGAGGACAATCAGCCCCAGCATTTT.

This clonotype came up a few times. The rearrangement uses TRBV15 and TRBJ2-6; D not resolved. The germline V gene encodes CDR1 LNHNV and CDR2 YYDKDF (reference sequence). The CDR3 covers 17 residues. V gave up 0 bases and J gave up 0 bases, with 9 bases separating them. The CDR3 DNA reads TGTGCCACCAGCAGAGATTGGGCTTACTCTGGGGCCAACGTCCTGACTTTC. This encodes CATSRDWAYSGANVLTF.

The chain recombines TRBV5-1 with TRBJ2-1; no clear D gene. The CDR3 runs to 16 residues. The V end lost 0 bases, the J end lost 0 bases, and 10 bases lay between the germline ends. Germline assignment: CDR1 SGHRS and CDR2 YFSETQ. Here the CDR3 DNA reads TGCGCCAGCAGCTTGGCCTGGGGAAGCTCCTACAATGAGCAGTTCTTC. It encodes CASSLAWGSSYNEQFF. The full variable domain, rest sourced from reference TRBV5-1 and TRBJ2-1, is KAGVTQTPRYLIKTRGQQVTLSCSPISGHRSVSWYQQTPGQGLQFLFEYFSETQRNKGNFPGRFSGRQFSNSRSEMNVSTLELGDSALYLCASSLAWGSSYNEQFFGPGTRLTVL.

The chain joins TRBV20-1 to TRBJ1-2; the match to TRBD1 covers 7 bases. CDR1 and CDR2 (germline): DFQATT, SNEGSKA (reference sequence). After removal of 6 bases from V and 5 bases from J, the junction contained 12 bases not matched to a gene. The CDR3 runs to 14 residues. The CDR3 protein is CSAEGTAWGYGYTF. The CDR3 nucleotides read TGCAGTGCGGAGGGGACAGCCTGGGGGTATGGCTACACCTTC.

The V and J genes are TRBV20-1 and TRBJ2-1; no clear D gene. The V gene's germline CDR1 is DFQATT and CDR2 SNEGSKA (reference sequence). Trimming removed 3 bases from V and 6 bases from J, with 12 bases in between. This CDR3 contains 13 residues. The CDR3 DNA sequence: TGCAGTGCTAGGGGAAGCAGGTTCAATGAGCAGTTCTTC. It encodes CSARGSRFNEQFF.

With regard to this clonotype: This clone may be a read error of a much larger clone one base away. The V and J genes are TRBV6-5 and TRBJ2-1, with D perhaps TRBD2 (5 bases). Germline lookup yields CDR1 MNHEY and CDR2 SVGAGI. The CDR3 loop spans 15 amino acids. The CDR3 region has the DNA TGTACCAGCAGTCCCCAGGCGGGTGGGAGCAATGAGCAGTTCTTC. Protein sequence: CTSSPQAGGSNEQFF.

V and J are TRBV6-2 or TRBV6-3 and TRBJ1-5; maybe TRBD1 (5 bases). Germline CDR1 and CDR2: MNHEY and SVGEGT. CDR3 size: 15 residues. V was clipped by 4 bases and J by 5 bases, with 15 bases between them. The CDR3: CASSSLGVEDQPQHF. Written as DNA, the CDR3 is TGTGCCAGCAGTTCACTGGGGGTCGAGGATCAGCCCCAGCATTTT.

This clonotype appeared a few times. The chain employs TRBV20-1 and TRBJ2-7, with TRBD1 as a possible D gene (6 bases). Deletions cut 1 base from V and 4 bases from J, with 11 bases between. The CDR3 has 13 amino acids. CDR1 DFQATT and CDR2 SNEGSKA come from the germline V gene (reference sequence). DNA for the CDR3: TGCAGTGCTAGAGGCGGTACAGGGTACGAGCAGTACTTC. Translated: CSARGGTGYEQYF.